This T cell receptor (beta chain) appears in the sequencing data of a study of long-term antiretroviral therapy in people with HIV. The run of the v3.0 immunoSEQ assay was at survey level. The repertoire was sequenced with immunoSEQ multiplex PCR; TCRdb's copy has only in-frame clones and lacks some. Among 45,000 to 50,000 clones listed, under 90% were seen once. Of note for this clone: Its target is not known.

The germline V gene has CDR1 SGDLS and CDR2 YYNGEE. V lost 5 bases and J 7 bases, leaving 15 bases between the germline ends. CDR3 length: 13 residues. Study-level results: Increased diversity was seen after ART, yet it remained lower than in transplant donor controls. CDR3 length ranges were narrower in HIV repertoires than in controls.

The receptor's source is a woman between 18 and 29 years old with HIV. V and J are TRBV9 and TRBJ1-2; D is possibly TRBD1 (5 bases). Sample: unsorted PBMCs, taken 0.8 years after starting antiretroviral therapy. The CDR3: CASRGSQGGGYTF. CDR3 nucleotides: TGTGCCAGCAGGGGGTCGCAGGGTGGTGGCTACACCTTC.